The 19 T cell receptor beta chains below come from one sample, sequenced in a study of T cell responses to AZD1222 COVID-19 vaccine. The table came from immunoSEQ multiplex PCR; TCRdb's copy has only in-frame clones and leaves some out. The sample has approximately 130,000 clones, approximately 93% seen once. Sequences were derived from peripheral blood, sampled on day 0 of AZD1222 vaccination. The receptors originated from an adult in good health.

The chain combines TRBV28 with TRBJ1-2; D possibly corresponds to TRBD1 (5 bases). Between the trimmed V and J ends, which lost 7 bases and 5 bases, there was a span of 11 bases. Germline CDR1 and CDR2: MDHEN and SYDVKM. The CDR3 length is 12 residues. For the CDR3, the DNA is TGTGCCAGCACCGGAGGGGTGTATGGCTACACCTTC. This translates into CASTGGVYGYTF.

The J gene is TRBJ1-1, the V gene TRBV3-1 (or the pseudogene TRBV3-2); D unresolved. The germline gives CDR1 LGHDT, CDR2 YNNKEL (reference sequence). The CDR3 is made up of 13 amino acids. The V end was cut by 4 bases, the J end by 10 bases, with 16 bases between. The CDR3 region has the DNA TGTGCCAGCAGCCTCGGAGCGTCGTTCGGAGCTTTCTTT. Translating it yields CASSLGASFGAFF.

In this sample, this clone turned up a few times. In DNA form, the CDR3 reads TGTGCCAGCAGTGCCCAAAATAGCAATCAGCCCCAGCATTTT. Protein sequence: CASSAQNSNQPQHF. The genes are TRBV2 and TRBJ1-5; D not resolved. The CDR3 is 14 residues long. CDR1 and CDR2 from the germline V gene are SNHLY and FYNNEI. V lost 4 bases and J lost 0, with 7 bases in between.

This rearrangement joins TRBV10-1 to TRBJ1-1, with TRBD1 matching 8 bases. The junction had 5 bases not matched to a gene; V was cut back by 5 bases and J by 6 bases. Germline V gene data show CDR1 as WNHNN and CDR2 as SYGVQD (reference sequence). The CDR3 has 13 residues. The CDR3 loop reads CASSLDRASEAFF. The CDR3 DNA follows: TGCGCCAGCAGTCTGGACAGGGCTTCTGAAGCTTTCTTT.

V and J are TRBV19 and TRBJ1-3, with D perhaps TRBD1 (6 bases). The CDR3 covers 15 residues. In germline, CDR1 is LNHDA, CDR2 SQIVND (reference sequence). The V end lost 4 bases, the J end lost 3 bases, and 13 bases lay between the germline ends. CDR3 DNA sequence: TGTGCCAGTAGTAATCAGGGGCTGAGTGGAAACACCATATATTTT. Protein: CASSNQGLSGNTIYF.

The rearrangement joins TRBV6-2 or TRBV6-3 to TRBJ2-1; 7 nucleotides match TRBD2. Germline V gene data show CDR1 as MNHEY and CDR2 as SVGEGT. After removal of 5 bases from V and 1 base from J, the junction contained 17 bases not matched to a gene. The CDR3 runs to 19 residues. The CDR3: CASSLNWLAAAESYNEQFF. The CDR3 DNA follows: TGTGCCAGCAGTCTCAATTGGCTAGCGGCAGCCGAATCCTACAATGAGCAGTTCTTC.

The chain joins TRBV4-3 to TRBJ2-3, with D unclear. This CDR3 spans 15 amino acids. V was pared by 0 bases and J by 5 bases, with 12 bases between. Germline CDR1 reads LGHNA; CDR2 reads YSLEER. The CDR3 DNA sequence: TGCGCCAGCAGCCAAGAACTTTCATGGGGAGATACGCAGTATTTT. Translating gives CASSQELSWGDTQYF.

The V call is TRBV5-4, the J call TRBJ1-1; D unresolved. CDR3 length: 13 residues. V lost 4 bases and J lost 6, with 13 bases in between. The V gene's germline CDR1 is SGHNT and CDR2 YYREEE (reference sequence). CDR3 loop: CASSLGPVAEAFF. In DNA form, the CDR3 reads TGTGCCAGCAGCCTAGGGCCGGTCGCTGAAGCTTTCTTT.

The chain combines TRBV29-1 with TRBJ2-2; D remains unclear. Germline CDR1 and CDR2: SQVTM and ANQGSEA. Trimming left V 3 bases short and J 3 bases short, with 8 bases between. The CDR3 covers 13 residues. The DNA for the CDR3 is TGCAGCGTTGATGCTGGGCACACCGGGGAGCTGTTTTTT. Encoded protein: CSVDAGHTGELFF.

J is TRBJ1-5 and V is TRBV28; TRBD1 aligns across 8 bases. Germline CDR1 and CDR2: MDHEN and SYDVKM. CDR3 length: 12 residues. V was pared by 7 bases and J by 6 bases, with 2 bases of the junction left unmatched. The CDR3 DNA is TGTGCCAGCATCACAGGGGGTCAGCCCCAGCATTTT. The encoded protein is CASITGGQPQHF.

The chain carries TRBV25-1 and TRBJ2-1; D call uncertain. Germline V gives CDR1 MGHDK, CDR2 SYGVNS. This CDR3 has 12 amino acids. Trimming shortened V by 6 bases and J by 7 bases, and 10 bases separated the two germline ends. In DNA, the CDR3 is TGTGCCAGCAGGAGCTCTGGGAATGAGCAGTTCTTC. It yields the protein CASRSSGNEQFF.

This chain links TRBV28 with TRBJ1-5; D is perhaps TRBD1 (5 bases). This CDR3 has 16 amino acids. The V and J ends lost 4 bases and 4 bases respectively, with 17 bases between them. Per the germline V gene, CDR1 is MDHEN and CDR2 is SYDVKM. The CDR3 DNA sequence: TGTGCCAGCAGTTCCCTCGGGGACGGGCGGAATCAGCCCCAGCATTTT. Translating it yields CASSSLGDGRNQPQHF. The variable domain in full, with the rest retrieved from reference TRBV28 and TRBJ1-5, is DVKVTQSSRYLVKRTGEKVFLECVQDMDHENMFWYRQDPGLGLRLIYFSYDVKMKEKGDIPEGYSVSREKKERFSLILESASTNQTSMYLCASSSLGDGRNQPQHFGDGTRLSIL.

This chain joins TRBV6-5 and TRBJ2-2; possibly TRBD2 for D (7 bases). The V gene lost 6 bases and the J gene lost 5 bases, with 10 bases spanning the gap. This CDR3 comprises 13 residues. Germline CDR1 reads MNHEY; CDR2 reads SVGAGI. The CDR3 region has the DNA TGTGCCAGCAGCGGGGGGCGGACCGGGGAGCTGTTTTTT. The encoded protein is CASSGGRTGELFF.

The chain joins TRBV11-2 to TRBJ1-1; no firm D call. CDR3 length: 14 residues. V dropped 4 bases and J dropped 1 base, with 10 bases sitting between them. Germline CDR1 reads SGHAT; CDR2 reads FQNNGV. CDR3 amino acids: CASSSIRGNTEAFF. The CDR3 bases are TGTGCCAGCAGCTCTATTAGAGGGAACACTGAAGCTTTCTTT.

The table lists this clone with a count of one. The genes are TRBV28 and TRBJ2-1; D possibly matches TRBD1 or TRBD2 (6 bases each). Trimming took 7 bases from V and 2 from J, leaving 18 bases between them. CDR3 length equals 16 residues. Germline CDR1 is MDHEN and CDR2 is SYDVKM. The CDR3, as DNA: TGTGCCAGCACGGAGGGGGGCGATACGACCTACAATGAGCAGTTCTTC. Translation gives CASTEGGDTTYNEQFF.

This clone was seen only once. J is TRBJ2-2 and V is TRBV24-1, with 7 bases that match TRBD2. There are 17 residues in the CDR3. Germline trimming cut 2 bases from V and 4 bases from J; bases unmatched to any gene: 9. Germline CDR1 and CDR2: KGHDR and SFDVKD. This CDR3 reads CATSDSPAGVGTGELFF. The CDR3 nucleotides read TGTGCCACCAGTGATTCCCCGGCGGGGGTAGGCACCGGGGAGCTGTTTTTT.

The chain employs TRBV3-1 (or the pseudogene TRBV3-2) and TRBJ1-1; D is uncertain. Trimming took 1 base from V and 5 from J, leaving 8 bases between them. Looked up from germline, CDR1 is LGHDT and CDR2 is YNNKEL (reference sequence). CDR3 length: 13 amino acids. The CDR3 spells CASSQGDTTEAFF. Written as DNA, the CDR3 is TGTGCCAGCAGCCAAGGGGATACAACTGAAGCTTTCTTT.

The rearrangement uses TRBV5-4 and TRBJ2-1, with 7 nucleotides matching TRBD2. The germline CDR1 and CDR2 sequences are SGHNT and YYREEE (reference sequence). V was clipped by 0 bases and J by 2 bases; unmatched bases: 5. This CDR3 comprises 16 residues. CDR3 sequence reads: CASSLGLAVTYNEQFF. CDR3 DNA sequence: TGTGCCAGCAGCTTGGGGCTAGCGGTAACCTACAATGAGCAGTTCTTC.

The chain links TRBV7-9 to TRBJ1-5; D is possibly TRBD1 (6 bases). Germline V CDR1 and CDR2: SEHNR, FQNEAQ (reference sequence). V was shortened by 8 bases and J by 5 bases, with 10 bases between the two germline ends. The CDR3 contains 12 residues. The CDR3 region has the DNA TGTGCCAGCGGGTCAGGGGATCAGCCCCAGCATTTT. Its translation: CASGSGDQPQHF.